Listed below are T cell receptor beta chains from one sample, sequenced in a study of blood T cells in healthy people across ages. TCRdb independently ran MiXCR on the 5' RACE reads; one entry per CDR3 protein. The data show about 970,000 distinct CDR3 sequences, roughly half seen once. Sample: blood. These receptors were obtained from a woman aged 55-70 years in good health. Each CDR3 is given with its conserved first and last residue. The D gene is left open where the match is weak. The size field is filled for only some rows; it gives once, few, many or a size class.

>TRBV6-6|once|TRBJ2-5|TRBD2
CASKILAGAETQYF
TGTGCCAGCAAGATCCTAGCGGGAGCGGAGACCCAGTACTTC
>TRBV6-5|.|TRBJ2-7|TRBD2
CASSGTSGSSEQYF
TGTGCCAGCAGTGGGACTAGCGGGAGTAGCGAGCAGTACTTC
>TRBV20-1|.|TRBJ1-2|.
CSAKEGGYTF
TGCAGTGCTAAGGAGGGGGGCTACACCTTC
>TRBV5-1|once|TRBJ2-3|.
CASSGITGSDTQYF
TGCGCCAGCAGCGGGATAACAGGGTCAGATACGCAGTATTTT
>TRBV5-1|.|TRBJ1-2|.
CASSLESVYGYTF
TGCGCCAGCAGCTTGGAGTCAGTTTATGGCTACACCTTC
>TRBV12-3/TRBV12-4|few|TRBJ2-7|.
CASSFMGTGPPYEQYF
TGTGCCAGCAGTTTTATGGGCACAGGGCCCCCCTACGAGCAGTACTTC
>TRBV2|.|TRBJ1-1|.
CASSRTGHRSEAFF
TGTGCCAGCAGTAGAACGGGACACAGGTCTGAAGCTTTCTTT
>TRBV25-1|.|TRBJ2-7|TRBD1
CASRDRVEQYF
TGTGCCAGCAGAGACAGGGTAGAGCAGTACTTC
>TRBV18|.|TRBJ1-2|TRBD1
CASSPSGQDSYGYTF
TGTGCCAGCTCACCCTCAGGACAGGATTCCTATGGCTACACCTTC
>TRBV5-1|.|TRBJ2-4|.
CASSLGPAPGDIQYF
TGCGCCAGCAGCTTGGGTCCGGCCCCGGGAGACATTCAGTACTTC
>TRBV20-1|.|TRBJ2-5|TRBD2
CSARDRSTSGSYGQYF
TGCAGTGCTAGAGATCGCAGCACTAGCGGGAGCTACGGGCAGTACTTC
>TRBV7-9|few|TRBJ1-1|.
CASSPYPDTEAFF
TGTGCCAGCAGCCCTTATCCAGACACTGAAGCTTTCTTT
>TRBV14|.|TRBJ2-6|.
CASSLEGVGANVLTF
TGTGCCAGCAGCCTCGAAGGGGTCGGGGCCAACGTCCTGACTTTC
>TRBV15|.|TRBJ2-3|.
CATSRAEFVMQYF
TGTGCCACCAGCAGAGCTGAGTTTGTTATGCAGTATTTT
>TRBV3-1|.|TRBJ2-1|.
CASSSTLGPNEQFF
TGTGCCAGCAGCTCAACTTTGGGACCCAATGAGCAGTTCTTC
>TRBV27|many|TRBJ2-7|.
CASSPSQQQGLFYEQYF
TGTGCCAGCAGTCCAAGCCAGCAGCAGGGACTCTTCTACGAGCAGTACTTC
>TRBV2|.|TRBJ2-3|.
CASIGAVDTQYF
TGTGCCAGCATCGGGGCAGTAGATACGCAGTATTTT
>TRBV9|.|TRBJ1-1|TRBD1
CASSDGTGVYTEAFF
TGTGCCAGCAGCGATGGGACAGGCGTGTACACTGAAGCTTTCTTT
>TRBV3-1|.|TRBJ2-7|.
CASARKGQHRLSYEQYF
TGTGCCAGCGCAAGAAAGGGGCAACATCGTCTCTCCTACGAGCAGTACTTC
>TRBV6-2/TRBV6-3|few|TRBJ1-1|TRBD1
CASSYNRGGMNTEAFF
TGTGCCAGCAGTTACAACAGGGGAGGTATGAACACTGAAGCTTTCTTT
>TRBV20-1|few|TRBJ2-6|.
CSASRVSGANVLTF
TGCAGTGCTAGCAGGGTCTCTGGGGCCAACGTCCTGACTTTC
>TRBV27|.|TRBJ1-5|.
CASSARRYSNQPQHF
TGTGCCAGCAGTGCACGACGGTATAGCAATCAGCCCCAGCATTTT
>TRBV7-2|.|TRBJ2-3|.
CASSRLQSTDMQYF
TGTGCCAGCAGCCGACTACAGAGCACAGATATGCAGTATTTT
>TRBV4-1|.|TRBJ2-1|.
CASSQVQARDNEQFF
TGCGCCAGCAGCCAAGTCCAGGCTAGGGACAATGAGCAGTTCTTC
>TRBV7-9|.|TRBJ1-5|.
CASSLAGAQRPQHF
TGTGCCAGCAGCTTAGCAGGAGCACAGCGGCCCCAGCATTTT
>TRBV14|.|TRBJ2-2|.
CASSQDLDLTGELFF
TGTGCCAGCAGCCAAGATTTGGACCTCACCGGGGAGCTGTTTTTT
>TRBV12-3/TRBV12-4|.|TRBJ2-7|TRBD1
CASSLAWTGSYEQYF
TGTGCCAGCAGTTTAGCGTGGACAGGGTCCTACGAGCAGTACTTC
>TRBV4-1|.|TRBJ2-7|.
CASSQSLRAWGYEQYF
TGCGCCAGCAGCCAATCCTTAAGGGCTTGGGGCTACGAGCAGTACTTC
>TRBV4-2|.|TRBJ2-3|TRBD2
CASRGLRRGADTQYF
TGTGCCAGCAGGGGACTAAGGCGGGGCGCAGATACGCAGTATTTT
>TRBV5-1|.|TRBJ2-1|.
CASSLDDGRTYEQFF
TGCGCCAGCAGCTTGGATGACGGGAGAACCTACGAGCAGTTCTTC
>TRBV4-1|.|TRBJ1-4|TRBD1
CASSQVGTVGEKLFF
TGCGCCAGCAGCCAAGTTGGGACAGTTGGAGAAAAACTGTTTTTT
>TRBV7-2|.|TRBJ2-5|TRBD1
CASSHRTGTYQETQYF
TGTGCCAGCAGCCACCGGACAGGGACGTACCAAGAGACCCAGTACTTC
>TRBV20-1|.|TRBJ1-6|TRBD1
CSARASGQGGSPLHF
TGCAGTGCTAGAGCCTCCGGACAGGGTGGTTCACCCCTCCACTTT
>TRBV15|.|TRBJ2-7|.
CATSRDLARRHEQYF
TGTGCCACCAGCAGAGACCTGGCTCGGCGCCACGAGCAGTACTTC
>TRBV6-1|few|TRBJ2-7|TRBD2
CASRTLSGDGGYEQYF
TGTGCCAGCAGAACTCTTAGCGGGGACGGGGGATACGAGCAGTACTTC
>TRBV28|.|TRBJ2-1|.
CASSPGQEYNEQFF
TGTGCCAGCAGTCCGGGACAAGAATACAATGAGCAGTTCTTC
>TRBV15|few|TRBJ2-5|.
CATSRQTGMGETQYF
TGTGCCACCAGCAGACAAACAGGGATGGGAGAGACCCAGTACTTC
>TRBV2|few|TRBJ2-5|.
CASTTNVGETQYF
TGTGCCAGCACCACGAACGTCGGTGAGACCCAGTACTTC
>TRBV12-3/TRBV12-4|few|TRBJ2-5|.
CASTPQGGTQYF
TGTGCCAGCACACCCCAGGGAGGGACCCAGTACTTC
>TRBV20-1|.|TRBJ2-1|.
CSASHLRNQNNEQFF
TGCAGTGCTAGCCATCTGAGGAATCAAAACAATGAGCAGTTCTTC
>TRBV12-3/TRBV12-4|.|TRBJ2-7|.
CASSWRQGEQYF
TGTGCCAGCAGTTGGCGGCAGGGCGAGCAGTACTTC
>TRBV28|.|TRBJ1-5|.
CASSLMQGLYQPQHF
TGTGCCAGCAGTTTAATGCAGGGCTTGTATCAGCCCCAGCATTTT
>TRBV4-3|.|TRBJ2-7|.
CASSRVRDGPYEQYF
TGCGCCAGCAGCCGGGTCCGGGACGGGCCCTACGAGCAGTACTTC
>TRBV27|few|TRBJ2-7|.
CASSEIAGTSVLYEQYF
TGTGCCAGCAGCGAGATTGCCGGGACCTCGGTGCTCTACGAGCAGTACTTC
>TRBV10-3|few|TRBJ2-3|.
CAISESADTQYF
TGTGCCATCAGTGAGTCAGCAGATACGCAGTATTTT
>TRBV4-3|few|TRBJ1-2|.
CASSLTGPDGYTF
TGCGCCAGCAGCCTGACAGGTCCCGATGGCTACACCTTC
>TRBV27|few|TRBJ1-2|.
CASSSRRAGDYGYTF
TGTGCCAGCAGTTCCCGCCGGGCTGGTGATTATGGCTACACCTTC
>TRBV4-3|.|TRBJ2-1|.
CASSQVDFSNEQFF
TGCGCCAGCAGCCAAGTAGACTTCTCCAATGAGCAGTTCTTC